These 29 T cell receptor beta chains were sequenced from one sample in a study of identical twins. TCRdb used MiXCR to reprocess the 5' RACE reads, holding one entry per CDR3 protein. Of around 1.7 million distinct CDR3 sequences listed, less than 35% are singletons. What was sequenced was cord blood. The receptors were sampled from a newborn girl in good health.

This rearrangement joins TRBV20-1 to TRBJ1-2; 11 nucleotides match TRBD1. Germline CDR1 is DFQATT and CDR2 is SNEGSKA (reference sequence). V lost 0 bases, J lost 6 bases, and 6 bases stayed unmatched. This CDR3 spans 15 amino acids. The CDR3 bases are TGCAGTGCTAGAGAAGGGGACAGGGGGGTTAATGGCTACACCTTC. Its translation: CSAREGDRGVNGYTF.

The gene calls are TRBV20-1 and TRBJ2-1, with a tentative D call TRBD2 (5 bases). CDR1 DFQATT and CDR2 SNEGSKA come from the germline V gene (reference sequence). The CDR3 runs to 13 residues. Trimming pared 3 bases from V and 4 bases from J, leaving 10 bases between. The DNA for the CDR3 is TGCAGTGCTAGCCCCCGGAGGTACAATGAGCAGTTCTTC. Amino acid sequence: CSASPRRYNEQFF.

The V gene is TRBV29-1, the J gene TRBJ1-1; D not certain. V was pared by 3 bases and J by 1 base, with 9 bases between. The germline V gene encodes CDR1 SQVTM and CDR2 ANQGSEA. CDR3 length: 13 amino acids. CDR3 protein: CSVDRYQNTEAFF. The DNA for the CDR3 is TGCAGCGTTGATAGGTACCAGAACACTGAAGCTTTCTTT.

The J gene is TRBJ2-3, the V gene TRBV28; tentatively, D is TRBD1 (5 bases). The germline V gene has CDR1 MDHEN and CDR2 SYDVKM. CDR3 size: 15 residues. Trimming cost V 5 bases and J 0 bases, with 12 bases left between them. CDR3 bases: TGTGCCAGCAGTCACGACAGCTCTAGCACAGATACGCAGTATTTT. This translates into CASSHDSSSTDTQYF.

The chain combines TRBV7-2 with TRBJ1-2; no firm D call. Germline CDR1 SGHTA, CDR2 FQGNSA. V lost 1 base to trimming and J lost 4 bases, with 13 bases between them. CDR3 size: 15 residues. In DNA form, the CDR3 reads TGTGCCAGCAGCTTAGAATCGGCAGGCTCCTATGGCTACACCTTC. It is translated as CASSLESAGSYGYTF.

This rearrangement joins TRBV7-9 to TRBJ2-1; 8 nucleotides align to TRBD1. This CDR3 is 16 amino acids long. CDR1 SEHNR and CDR2 FQNEAQ come from the germline V gene (reference sequence). Germline trimming cut 5 bases from V and 2 bases from J; bases unmatched to any gene: 8. CDR3 bases: TGTGCCAGCAGCGCGGACAGGGCTGGGCCCTACAATGAGCAGTTCTTC. As protein: CASSADRAGPYNEQFF.

This clonotype was observed at least ten times. The chain links TRBV29-1 to TRBJ2-3; D gene ambiguous. Trimming left V 4 bases short and J 6 bases short, with 5 bases between. CDR1 SQVTM and CDR2 ANQGSEA come from the germline V gene. This CDR3 contains 10 residues. For the CDR3, the DNA is TGCAGCGTTGCCCGGGATACGCAGTATTTT. Its translation is CSVARDTQYF.

CDR3 region: CASTSGTSGRSDEQYF. The CDR3 region has the DNA TGCGCCAGCACCAGCGGGACTAGCGGGAGATCTGATGAGCAGTACTTC. The chain links TRBV5-1 to TRBJ2-7, with 14 bases that match TRBD2. V shed 6 bases, J shed 7 bases, and the junction held 12 bases outside the gene matches. From germline, CDR1 is SGHRS and CDR2 YFSETQ. This CDR3 region has 16 residues. The whole variable domain, filled in from reference TRBV5-1 and TRBJ2-7, reads KAGVTQTPRYLIKTRGQQVTLSCSPISGHRSVSWYQQTPGQGLQFLFEYFSETQRNKGNFPGRFSGRQFSNSRSEMNVSTLELGDSALYLCASTSGTSGRSDEQYFGPGTRLTVT.

V and J are TRBV5-1 and TRBJ2-3; no reliable D call. Germline V lookup: CDR1 SGHRS, CDR2 YFSETQ. The V gene lost 4 bases and the J gene lost 3 bases, with 15 bases spanning the gap. CDR3 length: 15 residues. CDR3 sequence reads: CASSPGPLVTDTQYF. The CDR3 nucleotides are TGCGCCAGCAGCCCCGGGCCCCTGGTGACAGATACGCAGTATTTT.

The chain has TRBV20-1 and TRBJ2-7, with a tentative D call TRBD2 (7 bases). CDR1 DFQATT and CDR2 SNEGSKA come from the germline V gene (reference sequence). V lost 0 bases and J 2 bases, leaving 11 bases between the germline ends. This CDR3 spans 14 amino acids. DNA of the CDR3: TGCAGTGCTAGAGATAGGGGGGGGCCCTACGAGCAGTACTTC. Amino acids: CSARDRGGPYEQYF.

The chain joins TRBV4-2 to TRBJ2-3; 10 bases agree with TRBD2. J was trimmed by 2 bases and V by 0 bases; bases with no gene match: 8. The CDR3 contains 18 residues. Germline lookup yields CDR1 LGHNA and CDR2 YNFKEQ. Here the CDR3 DNA reads TGTGCCAGCAGCCAAGATGATGCCGGGACTAGCGACACAGATACGCAGTATTTT. This sequence encodes CASSQDDAGTSDTDTQYF.

The chain has TRBV7-9 and TRBJ1-1; a weak D match, TRBD1 (6 bases). CDR3 length equals 16 residues. The germline V gene encodes CDR1 SEHNR and CDR2 FQNEAQ (reference sequence). V lost 6 bases and J 0 bases, leaving 17 bases between the germline ends. The DNA of the CDR3 is TGTGCCAGCAGAAACCCCGGGGGGCCCATGAACACTGAAGCTTTCTTT. It specifies CASRNPGGPMNTEAFF.

This clonotype was detected only a few times. The rearrangement links TRBV20-1 to TRBJ2-1; TRBD2 matches 10 bases. There are 13 residues in the CDR3. The germline CDR1 and CDR2 sequences are DFQATT and SNEGSKA (reference sequence). The CDR3 spells CRLAGGPHNEQFF. The CDR3 nucleotides are TGCAGATTAGCGGGGGGCCCTCACAATGAGCAGTTCTTC.

The chain recombines TRBV7-8 with TRBJ2-4; 9 bases map to TRBD1. V trimming: 3 bases; J trimming: 1 base; junction bases outside the gene matches: 1. The CDR3 runs 15 residues. In germline, CDR1 is SGHVS, CDR2 FQNEAQ. CDR3 region: CASSFGTGAKNIQYF. The CDR3 nucleotides are TGTGCCAGCAGCTTCGGGACAGGGGCCAAAAACATTCAGTACTTC.

The chain is built from TRBV29-1 and TRBJ2-7; D is possibly TRBD2 (7 bases). Looked up from germline, CDR1 is SQVTM and CDR2 is ANQGSEA. Trimming left V 7 bases short and J 5 bases short, with 18 bases between. This CDR3 spans 13 amino acids. For the CDR3, the DNA is TGCAGCGCAAGCCGAGGCGGGGGCCACGAGCAGTACTTC. This translates into CSASRGGGHEQYF.

J is TRBJ1-1 and V is TRBV20-1; no firm D call. CDR1 and CDR2 from the germline V gene are DFQATT and SNEGSKA (reference sequence). The CDR3 sequence is 18 residues long. V lost 0 bases to trimming and J lost 2 bases, with 22 bases between them. The CDR3 spells CSARDRRLSQRSNTEAFF. The CDR3 DNA sequence: TGCAGTGCTAGAGACCGTCGGCTTAGTCAAAGGAGTAACACTGAAGCTTTCTTT.

This clonotype turned up a few times. V is TRBV6-1 and J is TRBJ1-2, with 7 positions matching TRBD1. V lost 5 bases to trimming and J lost 8 bases; unmatched junction nucleotides: 5. The CDR3 totals 12 residues. In germline, CDR1 is MNHNS, CDR2 SASEGT. CDR3 coding DNA: TGTGCCAGCAGTCCCTCGGGACAGGGCTACACCTTC. This codes for CASSPSGQGYTF.

This clonotype was detected once. V gene TRBV19 combines with J gene TRBJ2-1; the D call may be TRBD1 or TRBD2 (5 bases each). The CDR3 length is 15 residues. V lost 2 bases, J lost 2 bases, and 10 bases lay in between. CDR1 is LNHDA and CDR2 is SQIVND in the germline V gene (reference sequence). CDR3 in amino acids: CASSIRDLTYNEQFF. In DNA, the CDR3 is TGTGCCAGTAGTATACGGGACCTAACCTACAATGAGCAGTTCTTC.

This clonotype turned up a few times. J is TRBJ1-6 and V is TRBV29-1, with TRBD1 matching 9 bases. This CDR3 is 14 amino acids long. V lost 7 bases to trimming and J lost 7 bases; unmatched junction nucleotides: 8. Germline V lookup: CDR1 SQVTM, CDR2 ANQGSEA. Here the CDR3 reads CSARDRVENSPLHF. The CDR3 nucleotides read TGCAGCGCGCGGGACAGGGTGGAAAATTCACCCCTCCACTTT.

To note about this clonotype: This sequence may be a read error, since a much larger clone differs from it by one base. The CDR3 end shows no conserved phenylalanine or tryptophan, and so a read error is likely. The J gene is TRBJ2-3, the V gene TRBV10-3; D uncertain. Trimming cost V 5 bases and J 1 base, with 13 bases left between them. CDR1 and CDR2 from the germline V gene are ENHRY and SYGVKD. The CDR3 consists of 15 residues. The CDR3 protein is CAISPTQIGTDTQYL. In nucleotides, the CDR3 is TGTGCCATCAGTCCGACACAAATCGGCACAGATACGCAGTATCTT.

This clonotype was counted only a few times. V is TRBV28 and J is TRBJ1-2, with 9 bases aligning to TRBD1. Germline V gene lookup returns CDR1 MDHEN and CDR2 SYDVKM. The CDR3 has 14 residues. The J segment lost 8 bases and the V segment lost 5 bases, leaving 9 bases of the junction unmatched. CDR3 sequence (DNA): TGTGCCAGCAGTACCGGGACAGGGTTATTGGGCTACACCTTC. This codes for CASSTGTGLLGYTF.

The V and J genes are TRBV20-1 and TRBJ1-5; TRBD1 matches 11 bases. Trimming at V came to 5 bases and at J to 1 base, leaving 4 bases not matched to a gene. The CDR3 is 15 residues long. Germline values: CDR1 DFQATT, CDR2 SNEGSKA (reference sequence). This CDR3 reads CSAQGDRGSNQPQHF. The CDR3 nucleotides are TGCAGTGCTCAAGGGGACAGGGGGAGCAATCAGCCCCAGCATTTT.

The chain carries TRBV27 and TRBJ2-7; 9 nucleotides line up with TRBD2. CDR3 length: 16 residues. The germline V gene has CDR1 MNHEY and CDR2 SMNVEV (reference sequence). J lost 2 bases, V lost 0 bases, and 5 bases had no gene match. CDR3 in amino acids: CASSLSRLAVAYEQYF. For the CDR3, the DNA is TGTGCCAGCAGTTTATCACGACTAGCGGTAGCCTACGAGCAGTACTTC.

This clonotype has only a few counts. V usage is TRBV6-5 and J usage is TRBJ1-1, with 8 bases lining up with TRBD1. This CDR3 region has 14 residues. J was trimmed by 6 bases and V by 2 bases; bases with no gene match: 5. From germline, CDR1 is MNHEY and CDR2 SVGAGI. The CDR3: CASSYDRGEAEAFF. CDR3 bases: TGTGCCAGCAGTTACGACAGGGGAGAAGCTGAAGCTTTCTTT.

For this clonotype: Sequence at one end of the junction differs from germline and may be a read error. V and J are TRBV7-2 and TRBJ2-3; TRBD2 agrees at 11 bases. This CDR3 is built from 17 residues. CDR1 and CDR2 from the germline V gene are SGHTA and FQGNSA. DNA of the CDR3: TGTGCCTGCAGGTGGGGTCTAGCGGGAGGAAACACAGATACGCAGTATTTT. It is translated as CACRWGLAGGNTDTQYF.

The chain carries TRBV11-1 and TRBJ2-7; TRBD2 is a possible D gene (5 bases). CDR3 size: 14 residues. CDR1 is SGHAT and CDR2 is FQDESV in the germline V gene (reference sequence). V was trimmed by 5 bases and J by 4 bases, leaving 15 bases between them. CDR3 sequence (DNA): TGTGCCAGCAGCCCCCCCGGGGAAGAATACGAGCAGTACTTC. This gives the protein CASSPPGEEYEQYF.

This clonotype was detected only a few times. The genes are TRBV12-3 or TRBV12-4 and TRBJ1-1; D gene ambiguous. Trimming removed 6 bases at V and 3 bases at J, with 11 bases between. This CDR3 spans 13 amino acids. For the CDR3, the DNA is TGTGCCAGCAGCGTCCTTAGGGACACTGAAGCTTTCTTT. Protein product: CASSVLRDTEAFF.

The rearrangement joins TRBV7-6 to TRBJ2-6; a weak D match, TRBD1 (5 bases). The germline V and J ends were trimmed by 2 bases and 1 base, with 9 bases remaining between them. The CDR3 consists of 16 residues. Germline assignment: CDR1 SGHVS and CDR2 FNYEAQ. CDR3 DNA: TGTGCCAGCAGCTTACAGGGATTTTCTGGGGCCAACGTCCTGACTTTC. Protein: CASSLQGFSGANVLTF.

Concerning this clonotype itself: Germline is not matched at one junction end, which may reflect a read error. V and J are TRBV19 and TRBJ1-2; D gene uncertain. Germline loops: CDR1 LNHDA, CDR2 SQIVND (reference sequence). CDR3 length: 17 amino acids. CDR3 residues: CAGSIDLRGTPNYGYTF. CDR3 DNA sequence: TGTGCCGGTAGTATAGATCTTAGAGGAACCCCTAACTATGGCTACACCTTC.